The TCR beta chain described here comes from a study of T cell responses to AZD1222 COVID-19 vaccine. Details on this clone: What it recognizes is unknown.

Findings of the study overall: Elevations in Spike-specific TCR breadth and depth followed administration of two AZD1222 doses. Unmutated variant regions reportedly attract nearly half of all spike-specific TCRs. Vaccine-associated CD4 TCRs ranged over spike, dominating at 160-218 and 743-854. Recipients of AZD1222 seropositive at baseline numbered only 6 or 7.

Trimming took 10 bases from V and 4 from J, leaving 13 bases between them. The CDR3 covers 12 residues. Sequencing was performed with immunoSEQ multiplex PCR; in TCRdb, only in-frame clones are kept and a portion is missing. The sample lists roughly 200,000 clones; 90% to 95% were seen once. V usage is TRBV12-3 or TRBV12-4 and J usage is TRBJ1-2, with D hard to call. The TCR comes from an adult who received the AZD1222 COVID-19 vaccine. The source was peripheral blood, collected 28 days after the second AZD1222 dose. This CDR3 reads CAIWEVIYGYTF. DNA of the CDR3: TGTGCCATCTGGGAGGTCATCTATGGCTACACCTTC.